These 17 T cell receptor beta chains came from one sample sequenced in a study of early T cells in non-severe SARS-CoV-2 infection. Each CDR3 protein gets one entry after TCRdb re-called the 5' RACE reads with MiXCR. The sample holds roughly 65,000 distinct CDR3 sequences, 9% to 15% seen once. The sequenced sample consisted of whole blood. The receptors here all came from an adult who was a healthcare worker with PCR-confirmed SARS-CoV-2 infection or an uninfected control (not recorded which).

This chain uses TRBV20-1 with TRBJ2-5, with 12 bases lining up with TRBD1. The V gene end was trimmed by 0 bases and the J gene end by 4 bases; junction bases not matched to a gene: 9. CDR1 and CDR2 (germline): DFQATT, SNEGSKA (reference sequence). This CDR3 contains 17 residues. The CDR3 protein is CSARDFRGTGGRETQYF. CDR3 nucleotide sequence: TGCAGTGCTAGAGATTTCCGGGGGACAGGGGGCAGAGAGACCCAGTACTTC.

This clonotype was seen repeatedly, ten times or more. This chain connects TRBV28 to TRBJ2-1; D is uncertain. Deletions cut 5 bases from V and 1 base from J, with 12 bases between. The V gene's germline CDR1 is MDHEN and CDR2 SYDVKM. The CDR3 has 15 amino acids. The chain's CDR3 is CASSPPLGSYNEQFF. As DNA, the CDR3 is TGTGCCAGCAGTCCGCCCCTTGGGTCCTACAATGAGCAGTTCTTC.

This clonotype was seen more than once but under ten times. CDR3 nucleotide sequence: TGCAGTGCAGAGGGGCGGGGGCTGGAGACCCAGTACTTC. As protein: CSAEGRGLETQYF. The gene calls are TRBV20-1 and TRBJ2-5, with a tentative D call TRBD2 (7 bases). Trimming pared 6 bases from V and 5 bases from J, leaving 16 bases between. Germline CDR1 DFQATT, CDR2 SNEGSKA (reference sequence). The CDR3 totals 13 residues.

There are a few counts of this clonotype. The chain joins TRBV3-1 to TRBJ1-2; the D is unclear. Germline values: CDR1 LGHDT, CDR2 YNNKEL (reference sequence). The CDR3 sequence is 13 residues long. The V gene lost 4 bases and the J gene lost 3 bases, with 9 bases spanning the gap. The CDR3 loop is CASSLRRDYGYTF. CDR3 sequence (DNA): TGTGCCAGCAGCCTAAGAAGAGACTATGGCTACACCTTC.

This clonotype was counted many times. The chain is built from TRBV12-3 or TRBV12-4 and TRBJ2-1; 10 nucleotides match TRBD2. The CDR3 runs 15 residues. The J segment lost 6 bases and the V segment lost 5 bases, leaving 7 bases of the junction unmatched. CDR3 nucleotides: TGTGCCAGCAGTCCCCTAGCGGGGGCCCCCAATGAGCAGTTCTTC. This codes for CASSPLAGAPNEQFF.

In its sample, this clonotype was seen many times. V is TRBV18 and J is TRBJ1-4, with 8 bases aligning to TRBD1. There are 15 residues in the CDR3. Per the germline V gene, CDR1 is KGHSH and CDR2 is LQKENI. Unmatched junction bases numbered 7, after V lost 0 bases and J lost 10 bases. Here the CDR3 reads CASSPPGQGRRKLFF. The CDR3 DNA sequence: TGTGCCAGCTCACCACCCGGACAGGGACGGCGAAAACTGTTTTTT.

Details on this clonotype: A much larger clone lies a single base off, so this may be a read error. The CDR3 DNA follows: TGCAGTGCTAGCAACGGTGACACCGGGGAGCTGTTTTTT. Its protein product is CSASNGDTGELFF. The rearrangement joins TRBV20-1 to TRBJ2-2; D is unresolved. This CDR3 spans 13 amino acids. Per the germline V gene, CDR1 is DFQATT and CDR2 is SNEGSKA (reference sequence). The V end was cut by 3 bases, the J end by 3 bases, with 8 bases between.

This clonotype was detected many times. CDR3 residues: CASSTNRGTGELFF. In nucleotides, the CDR3 is TGTGCCAGCTCAACTAACAGGGGCACCGGGGAGCTGTTTTTT. This chain uses TRBV18 with TRBJ2-2; 7 nucleotides align to TRBD1. Germline-derived CDR1 and CDR2 are KGHSH and LQKENI. The CDR3 consists of 14 residues. V lost 5 bases to trimming and J lost 4 bases; unmatched junction nucleotides: 4.

The CDR3 region is CASSFAGAQPQHF. In DNA form, the CDR3 reads TGTGCCAGCAGTTTTGCGGGGGCCCAGCCCCAGCATTTT. This chain connects TRBV27 to TRBJ1-5, with D possibly matching TRBD1 (6 bases). CDR1 and CDR2 from the germline V gene are MNHEY and SMNVEV (reference sequence). The CDR3 runs to 13 residues. Trimming stripped 3 bases from V and 7 bases from J, with 10 bases between.

There are a few counts of this clonotype. The genes are TRBV7-8 and TRBJ2-3; D may be TRBD2 (6 bases). Per germline, CDR1 SGHVS and CDR2 FQNEAQ. This CDR3 region has 14 residues. The germline V and J ends were trimmed by 4 bases and 1 base, with 9 bases remaining between them. Here the CDR3 DNA reads TGTGCCAGCAGCTGGGGCGGGGGCACAGATACGCAGTATTTT. Protein: CASSWGGGTDTQYF.

This clonotype was observed a handful of times. The chain carries TRBV7-9 and TRBJ2-5, with 10 nucleotides matching TRBD1. After removal of 6 bases from V and 9 bases from J, the junction contained 4 bases not matched to a gene. The CDR3 is 12 residues long. Germline CDR1 SEHNR, CDR2 FQNEAQ (reference sequence). For the CDR3, the DNA is TGTGCCAGCAGGGGACAGGGGATTTCCCAGTACTTC. Protein: CASRGQGISQYF.

This clonotype was seen a handful of times. V gene TRBV10-2 combines with J gene TRBJ1-1; no clear D gene. V lost 3 bases to trimming and J lost 8 bases, with 13 bases between them. The CDR3 is 13 residues long. From germline, CDR1 is WSHSY and CDR2 SAAADI. DNA of the CDR3: TGCGCCAGCAGTGATGCGACACCTCCGGAAGCTTTCTTT. Its protein is CASSDATPPEAFF.

This clonotype was found many times. This chain uses TRBV6-2 or TRBV6-3 with TRBJ2-1; TRBD2 agrees at 7 bases. Per germline, CDR1 MNHEY and CDR2 SVGEGT. Losses at the gene ends were 2 bases for V and 2 bases for J; bases not matched to a gene: 3. CDR3 length: 15 residues. In DNA form, the CDR3 reads TGTGCCAGCAGTTACCTGGGGGGGGCCTACAATGAGCAGTTCTTC. It encodes CASSYLGGAYNEQFF.

This clonotype has a handful of counts. CDR3 loop: CASSAGVVSYNEQFF. CDR3 DNA sequence: TGTGCCAGCAGCGCGGGGGTCGTCTCCTACAATGAGCAGTTCTTC. The chain recombines TRBV12-3 or TRBV12-4 with TRBJ2-1, with TRBD2 matching over 7 bases. Trimming removed 6 bases from V and 0 bases from J; junction bases left unmatched: 5. The CDR3 is 15 amino acids.

In its sample, this clonotype was seen many times. The chain joins TRBV9 to TRBJ1-2, with 7 bases matching TRBD1. CDR1 and CDR2 (germline): SGDLS, YYNGEE. There are 14 residues in the CDR3. The V segment lost 4 bases and the J segment 2 bases; nucleotides outside the gene matches: 5. The CDR3 DNA follows: TGTGCCAGCAGCCCCGGGACAGCCAACTATGGCTACACCTTC. Amino acids: CASSPGTANYGYTF.

The chain carries TRBV9 and TRBJ2-7; D remains unclear. With 0 bases removed from V and 0 bases from J, the gap between germline ends came to 10 bases. This CDR3 comprises 15 residues. Per germline, CDR1 SGDLS and CDR2 YYNGEE. The CDR3: CASSVAAVSSYEQYF. In DNA form, the CDR3 reads TGTGCCAGCAGCGTAGCGGCGGTTAGCTCCTACGAGCAGTACTTC.

This clonotype was observed a few times. V and J are TRBV2 and TRBJ2-3, with 7 bases lining up with TRBD1. The germline CDR1 and CDR2 sequences are SNHLY and FYNNEI. V was clipped by 7 bases and J by 3 bases; unmatched bases: 4. There are 13 residues in the CDR3. CDR3 in DNA: TGTGCCAGCACGCAGGGGGTAACAGATACGCAGTATTTT. Its protein is CASTQGVTDTQYF.